Sequencing of this T cell receptor (beta chain) was carried out in a study of regulatory T cells in long-lasting Graves disease. Study as a whole: Antithyroid drug use was under 3 months in newly diagnosed Graves' patients.

Time point indicated: newly diagnosed GD, antithyroid drugs for less than 3 months. The TCR library used RNA extracted from PBMCs. American Thyroid Association guidelines were used to diagnose Graves' disease. The germline gives CDR1 SGHVS, CDR2 FQNEAQ. This CDR3 comprises 15 residues. In building TCR beta libraries, iRepertoire HTBI primers were used together with Arm-PCR of CDR3 regions. TCRdb redid the calling of the multiplex PCR reads with MiXCR, one entry per CDR3 protein. The sample shows roughly 380,000 distinct CDR3 sequences, roughly 17% of them seen only once. This clonotype was seen many times. One junction end does not reproduce the germline sequence, and a read error may be involved. These data were also reused for a study on T cells in Graves' hyperthyroidism and ophthalmopathy. That paper states: Researchers barred patients who had uncontrolled infection, other autoimmune disease, pregnancy or lactation. Clonotypes that were expanded in thyroid above 0.001 mostly appeared in blood too.

The chain is built from TRBV7-8 and TRBJ1-1, with 9 bases lining up with TRBD1. Sequences were derived from peripheral blood mononuclear cells (PBMCs), sampled at new diagnosis, from a patient treated with antithyroid drugs. This sequence was found in a man aged 35 to 55 with Graves disease. CDR3 protein: CASSSHRGLKTEAFF. The CDR3 bases are TGTGCCAGCAGCTCCCACAGGGGGCTGAAGACTGAAGCTTTCTTT. Complete variable domain (other parts from reference TRBV7-8 and TRBJ1-1): GAGVSQSPRYKVAKRGQDVALRCDPISGHVSLFWYQQALGQGPEFLTYFQNEAQLDKSGLPSDRFFAERPEGSVSTLKIQRTQQEDSAVYLCASSSHRGLKTEAFFGQGTRLTVV.